This TCR beta chain was captured in a study of blood T cell repertoires in COVID-19. Overall study: The analysed material was cDNA or gDNA that came from T cells, B-cell-depleted T cells, or PBMCs.

Trimming left V 5 bases short and J 6 bases short, with 14 bases between. Germline loops: CDR1 LGHDT, CDR2 YNNKEL (reference sequence). The CDR3 spans 14 residues. The assay was immunoSEQ multiplex PCR, and TCRdb's table has in-frame clones only and misses some. The top ten hold around 0.84% of the sample, which has 200,000 to 250,000 clones, around 90% seen once. The V and J genes are TRBV3-1 (or the pseudogene TRBV3-2) and TRBJ1-5, with a tentative D call TRBD1 (6 bases). The clonotype originates from a man in his fifties or sixties with COVID-19, enrolled during active disease. The specimen sequenced was peripheral blood. CDR3: CASSGGVRSQPQHF. The CDR3 DNA is TGTGCCAGCAGCGGGGGCGTTCGTTCTCAGCCCCAGCATTTT.